These 10 T cell receptor beta chains were sequenced from one sample in a study of regulatory T cells in long-lasting Graves disease. In building TCR beta libraries, iRepertoire HTBI primers were used together with Arm-PCR of CDR3 regions. Via MiXCR, TCRdb re-called the multiplex PCR reads, giving one row per CDR3 protein. Of a few hundred thousand distinct CDR3 sequences in the sample, about a quarter were seen once. Time point specified: persistent/refractory GD, antithyroid drugs over 5 years with positive TRAb. From RNA extracted from PBMCs, the TCR library was made. The sequenced sample was peripheral blood mononuclear cells (PBMCs), obtained when the disease was refractory, from a patient treated with antithyroid drugs. The receptors stem from a female donor with Graves disease.

The genes are TRBV5-1 and TRBJ2-7; TRBD1 or TRBD2 may be the D gene (5 bases each). The V and J ends lost 5 bases and 3 bases respectively, with 15 bases between them. Germline V gene data show CDR1 as SGHRS and CDR2 as YFSETQ. The CDR3 length is 14 residues. CDR3 sequence reads: CASSQGRHHYEQYF. The CDR3 DNA sequence: TGCGCCAGCAGTCAGGGACGGCACCACTACGAGCAGTACTTC.

The chain couples TRBV6-1 to TRBJ2-3, with D perhaps matching TRBD1 (5 bases). Germline-derived CDR1 and CDR2 are MNHNS and SASEGT. V lost 5 bases and J lost 3, with 12 bases in between. This CDR3 region has 14 residues. This chain's CDR3 is CASSPMTETDTQYF. DNA for the CDR3: TGTGCCAGCAGTCCCATGACAGAGACAGATACGCAGTATTTT.

This clonotype came up many times. The chain joins TRBV6-1 to TRBJ2-5; D may be TRBD1 or TRBD2 (5 bases each). V dropped 1 base and J dropped 1 base, with 10 bases sitting between them. The V gene's germline CDR1 is MNHNS and CDR2 SASEGT. The CDR3 has 15 residues. The CDR3 coding sequence is TGTGCCAGCAGTGAAGTGTGGGGGATCCAAGAGACCCAGTACTTC. The encoded protein is CASSEVWGIQETQYF.

This clonotype was seen once. The chain combines TRBV10-3 with TRBJ1-1; 12 positions agree with TRBD1. J was trimmed by 5 bases and V by 0 bases; bases with no gene match: 10. The germline gives CDR1 ENHRY, CDR2 SYGVKD. The CDR3 totals 18 residues. CDR3: CAISESAGTGGIGTEAFF. CDR3 bases: TGTGCCATCAGTGAGTCGGCCGGGACAGGGGGCATCGGGACTGAAGCTTTCTTT.

The V call is TRBV6-1, the J call TRBJ1-3; no definite D call. Germline CDR1 MNHNS, CDR2 SASEGT. The germline V and J ends were trimmed by 11 bases and 0 bases, with 14 bases remaining between them. CDR3 length equals 14 residues. The CDR3 spells CAAKVLSSGNTIYF. Here the CDR3 DNA reads TGTGCCGCCAAGGTGCTCAGCTCTGGAAACACCATATATTTT.

This clonotype has at least ten counts. The V and J genes are TRBV30 and TRBJ2-7, with a weak D call TRBD1 (5 bases). Trimming stripped 2 bases from V and 7 bases from J, with 18 bases between. CDR3 length equals 14 residues. Germline V gene sequence: CDR1 GTSNPN, CDR2 SVGIG (reference sequence). Written as DNA, the CDR3 is TGTGCCTGGAGTATAGACAGCTACACACGAGAGCAGTACTTC. It is translated as CAWSIDSYTREQYF.

This clonotype came up a few times. Mismatch with germline at one junction end may stem from a read error. The rearrangement uses TRBV18 and TRBJ1-2, with unresolved D. CDR3 size: 14 residues. CDR1 is KGHSH and CDR2 is LQKENI in the germline V gene. CDR3 coding DNA: TGTGCCAGCTCGCCCGAGACCAAAGACTACGGCTACACCTTC. It translates to CASSPETKDYGYTF.

The table lists this clonotype with a few counts. The chain couples TRBV6-1 to TRBJ2-7; tentatively, D is TRBD1 (5 bases). CDR1 is MNHNS and CDR2 is SASEGT in the germline V gene. This CDR3 spans 15 amino acids. Trimming pared 5 bases from V and 2 bases from J, leaving 16 bases between. The CDR3 DNA sequence: TGTGCCAGCAGTCCGATCCCCAGGGAAGCCTACGAGCAGTACTTC. It specifies CASSPIPREAYEQYF.

This clonotype was detected ten times or more. The chain employs TRBV28 and TRBJ2-7, with TRBD1 matching over 8 bases. The CDR3 is made up of 15 amino acids. V shed 5 bases, J shed 1 base, and the junction held 7 bases outside the gene matches. The V gene's germline CDR1 is MDHEN and CDR2 SYDVKM. CDR3 DNA: TGTGCCAGCAGTACTCGGACAGGGACTTCCTACGAGCAGTACTTC. Translation gives CASSTRTGTSYEQYF.

This clonotype was counted ten times or more. This chain links TRBV7-2 with TRBJ2-5, with 12 bases that match TRBD2. The J segment lost 6 bases and the V segment lost 5 bases, leaving 7 bases of the junction unmatched. This CDR3 is 15 amino acids long. CDR1 is SGHTA and CDR2 is FQGNSA in the germline V gene. The CDR3 sequence is CASSPGLAGGKTQYF. The CDR3 DNA reads as TGTGCCAGCAGCCCTGGTCTAGCGGGAGGGAAGACCCAGTACTTC.